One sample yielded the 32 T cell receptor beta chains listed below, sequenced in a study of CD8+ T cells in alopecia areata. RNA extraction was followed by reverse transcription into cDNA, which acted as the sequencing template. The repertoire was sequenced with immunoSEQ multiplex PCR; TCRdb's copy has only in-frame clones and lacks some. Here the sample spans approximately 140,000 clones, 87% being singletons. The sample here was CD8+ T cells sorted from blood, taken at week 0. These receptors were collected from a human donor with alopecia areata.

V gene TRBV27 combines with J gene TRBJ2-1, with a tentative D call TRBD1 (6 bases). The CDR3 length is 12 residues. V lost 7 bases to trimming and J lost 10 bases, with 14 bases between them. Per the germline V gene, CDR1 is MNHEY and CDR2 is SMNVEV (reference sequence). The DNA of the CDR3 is TGTGCCAGCACCAAGACAGGACGCGAGCAGTTCTTC. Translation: CASTKTGREQFF.

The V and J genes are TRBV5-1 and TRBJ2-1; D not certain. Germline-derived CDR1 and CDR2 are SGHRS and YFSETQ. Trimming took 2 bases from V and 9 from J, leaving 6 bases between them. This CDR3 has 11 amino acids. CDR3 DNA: TGCGCCAGCAGCTTCCAGGCTGAGCAGTTCTTC. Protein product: CASSFQAEQFF.

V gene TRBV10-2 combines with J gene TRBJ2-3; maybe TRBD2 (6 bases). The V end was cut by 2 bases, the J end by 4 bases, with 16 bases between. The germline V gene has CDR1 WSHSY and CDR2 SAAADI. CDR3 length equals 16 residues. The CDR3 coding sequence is TGCGCCAGCAGTGAGCCACCTAGCGTGAGGGCAGATACGCAGTATTTT. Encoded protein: CASSEPPSVRADTQYF.

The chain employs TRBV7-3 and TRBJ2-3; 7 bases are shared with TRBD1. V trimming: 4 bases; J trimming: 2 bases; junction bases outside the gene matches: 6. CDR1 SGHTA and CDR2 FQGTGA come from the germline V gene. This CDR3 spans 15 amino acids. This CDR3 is CASSSLGQTTDTQYF. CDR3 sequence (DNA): TGTGCCAGCAGCTCGTTGGGACAGACCACAGATACGCAGTATTTT.

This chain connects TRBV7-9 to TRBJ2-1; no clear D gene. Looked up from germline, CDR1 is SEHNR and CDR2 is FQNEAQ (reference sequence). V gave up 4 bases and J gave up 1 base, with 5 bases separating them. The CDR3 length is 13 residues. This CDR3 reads CASSSGSYNEQFF. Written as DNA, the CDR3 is TGTGCCAGCAGCTCCGGGTCCTACAATGAGCAGTTCTTC.

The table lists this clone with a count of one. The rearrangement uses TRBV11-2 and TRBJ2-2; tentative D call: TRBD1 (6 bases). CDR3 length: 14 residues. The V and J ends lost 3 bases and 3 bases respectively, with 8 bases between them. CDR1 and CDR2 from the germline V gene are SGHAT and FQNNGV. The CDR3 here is CASSFTGHTGELFF. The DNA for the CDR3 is TGTGCCAGCAGCTTTACAGGGCACACCGGGGAGCTGTTTTTT.

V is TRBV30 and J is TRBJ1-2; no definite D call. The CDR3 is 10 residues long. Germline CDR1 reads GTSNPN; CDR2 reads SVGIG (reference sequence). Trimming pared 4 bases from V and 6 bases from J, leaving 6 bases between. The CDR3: CAWINHGYTF. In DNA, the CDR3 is TGTGCCTGGATTAATCATGGCTACACCTTC.

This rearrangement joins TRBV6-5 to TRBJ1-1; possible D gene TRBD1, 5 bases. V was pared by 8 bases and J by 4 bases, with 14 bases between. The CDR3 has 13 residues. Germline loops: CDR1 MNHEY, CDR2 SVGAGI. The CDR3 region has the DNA TGTGCCAGCGGACACGGGGTGTTCACTGAAGCTTTCTTT. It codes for CASGHGVFTEAFF.

This chain's CDR3 is CASSLARLMSYEQYF. In DNA, the CDR3 is TGTGCCAGCAGCTTGGCGCGCTTAATGAGCTACGAGCAGTACTTC. V and J are TRBV5-6 and TRBJ2-7; no clear D gene. V lost 0 bases to trimming and J lost 3 bases, with 13 bases between them. The CDR3 has 15 residues. Germline V gives CDR1 SGHDT, CDR2 YYEEEE.

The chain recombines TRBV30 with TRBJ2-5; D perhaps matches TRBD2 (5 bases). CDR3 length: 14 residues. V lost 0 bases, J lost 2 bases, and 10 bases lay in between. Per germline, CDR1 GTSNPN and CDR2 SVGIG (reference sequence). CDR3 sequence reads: CAWSVSSLQETQYF. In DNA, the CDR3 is TGTGCCTGGAGTGTATCTAGCCTTCAAGAGACCCAGTACTTC.

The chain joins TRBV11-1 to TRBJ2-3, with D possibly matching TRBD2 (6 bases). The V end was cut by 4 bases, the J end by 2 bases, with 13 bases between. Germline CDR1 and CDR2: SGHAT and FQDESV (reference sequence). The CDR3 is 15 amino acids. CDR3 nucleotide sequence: TGTGCCAGCAGCTCTTACCTAGCGAACACAGATACGCAGTATTTT. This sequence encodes CASSSYLANTDTQYF.

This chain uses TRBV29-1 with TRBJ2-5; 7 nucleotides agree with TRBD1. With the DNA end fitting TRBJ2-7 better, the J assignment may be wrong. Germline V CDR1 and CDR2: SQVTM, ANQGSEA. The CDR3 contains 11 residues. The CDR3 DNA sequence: TGCAGCGTTGCACAGGGGTCCGAGCAGTACTTC. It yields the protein CSVAQGSEQYF.

The CDR3: CASSSLPILYNEQFF. In DNA form, the CDR3 reads TGTGCCAGCAGTTCCCTCCCCATTCTATACAATGAGCAGTTCTTC. V and J are TRBV27 and TRBJ2-1; no reliable D call. Trimming shortened V by 4 bases and J by 4 bases, and 14 bases separated the two germline ends. This CDR3 is 15 amino acids long. The V gene's germline CDR1 is MNHEY and CDR2 SMNVEV (reference sequence).

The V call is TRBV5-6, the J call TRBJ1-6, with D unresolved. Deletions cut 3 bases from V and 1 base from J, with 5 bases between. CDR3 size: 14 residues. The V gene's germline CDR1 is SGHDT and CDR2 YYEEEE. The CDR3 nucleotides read TGTGCCAGCAGCTGGGTTTCCTATAATTCACCCCTCCACTTT. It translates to CASSWVSYNSPLHF.

CDR3 loop: CASSYGQGNEKLFF. In DNA, the CDR3 is TGTGCCAGCAGTTACGGTCAGGGCAATGAAAAACTGTTTTTT. The rearrangement joins TRBV6-5 to TRBJ1-4; TRBD1 is a possible D gene (5 bases). Germline V lookup: CDR1 MNHEY, CDR2 SVGAGI. The V and J ends lost 2 bases and 5 bases respectively, with 9 bases between them. This CDR3 has 14 amino acids.

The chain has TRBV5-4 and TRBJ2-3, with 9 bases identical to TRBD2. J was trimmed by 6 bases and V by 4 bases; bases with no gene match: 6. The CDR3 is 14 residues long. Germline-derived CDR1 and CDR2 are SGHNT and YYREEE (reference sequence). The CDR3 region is CASSLGLAPDTQYF. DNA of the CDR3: TGTGCCAGCAGCCTGGGACTAGCTCCTGATACGCAGTATTTT.

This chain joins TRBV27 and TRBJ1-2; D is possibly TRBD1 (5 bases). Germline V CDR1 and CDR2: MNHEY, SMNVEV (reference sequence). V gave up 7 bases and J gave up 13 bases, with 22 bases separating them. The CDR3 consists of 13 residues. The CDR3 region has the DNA TGTGCCAGCATGGGGCAGGGATCTTTGTATTGCACCTTC. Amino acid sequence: CASMGQGSLYCTF.

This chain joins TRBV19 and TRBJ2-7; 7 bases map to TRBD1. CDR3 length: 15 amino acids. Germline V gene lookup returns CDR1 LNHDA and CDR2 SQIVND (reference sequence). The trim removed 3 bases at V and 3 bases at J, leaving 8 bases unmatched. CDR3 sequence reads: CASSIGTGQYYEQYF. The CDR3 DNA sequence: TGTGCCAGTAGTATTGGGACGGGACAGTACTACGAGCAGTACTTC.

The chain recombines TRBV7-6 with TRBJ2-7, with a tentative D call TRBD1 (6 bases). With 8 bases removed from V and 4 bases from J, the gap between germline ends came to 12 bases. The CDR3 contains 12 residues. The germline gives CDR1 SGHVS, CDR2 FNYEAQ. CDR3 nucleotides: TGTGCCAGCTCGGACAGTACTTACGAGCAGTACTTC. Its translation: CASSDSTYEQYF.

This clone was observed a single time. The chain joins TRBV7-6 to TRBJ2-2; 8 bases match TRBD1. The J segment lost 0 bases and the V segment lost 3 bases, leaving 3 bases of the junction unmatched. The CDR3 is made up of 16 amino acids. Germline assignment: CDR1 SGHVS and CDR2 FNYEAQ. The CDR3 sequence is CASSFGTGPNTGELFF. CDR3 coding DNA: TGTGCCAGCAGCTTCGGGACAGGCCCGAACACCGGGGAGCTGTTTTTT.

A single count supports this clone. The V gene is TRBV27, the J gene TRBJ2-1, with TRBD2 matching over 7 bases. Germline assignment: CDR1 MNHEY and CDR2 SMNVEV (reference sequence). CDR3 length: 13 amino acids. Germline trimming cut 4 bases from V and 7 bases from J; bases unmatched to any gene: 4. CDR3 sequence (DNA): TGTGCCAGCAGTTGGGGACTATGGAATGAGCAGTTCTTC. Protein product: CASSWGLWNEQFF.

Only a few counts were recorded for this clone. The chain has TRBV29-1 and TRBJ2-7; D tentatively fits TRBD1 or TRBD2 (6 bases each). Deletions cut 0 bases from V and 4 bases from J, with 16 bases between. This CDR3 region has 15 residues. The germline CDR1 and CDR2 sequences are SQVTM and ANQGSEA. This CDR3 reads CSVEDVRRGSYEQYF. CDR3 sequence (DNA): TGCAGCGTTGAAGATGTTAGGAGGGGGTCTTACGAGCAGTACTTC.

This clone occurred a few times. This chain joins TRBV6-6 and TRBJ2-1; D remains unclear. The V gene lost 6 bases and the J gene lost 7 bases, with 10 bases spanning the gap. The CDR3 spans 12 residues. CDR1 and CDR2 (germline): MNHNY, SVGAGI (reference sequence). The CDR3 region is CASSPTLNEQFF. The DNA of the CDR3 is TGTGCCAGCAGCCCCACGTTAAATGAGCAGTTCTTC.

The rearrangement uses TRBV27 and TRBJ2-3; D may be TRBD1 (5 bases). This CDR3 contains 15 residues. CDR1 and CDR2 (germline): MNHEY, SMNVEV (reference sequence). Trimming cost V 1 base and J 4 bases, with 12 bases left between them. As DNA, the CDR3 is TGTGCCAGCAGTTTATTTCGCACACAGGCAGATACGCAGTATTTT. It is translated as CASSLFRTQADTQYF.

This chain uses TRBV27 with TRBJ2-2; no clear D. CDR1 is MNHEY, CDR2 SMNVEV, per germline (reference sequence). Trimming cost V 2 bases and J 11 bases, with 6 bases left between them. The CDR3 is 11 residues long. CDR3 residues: CASSLGVELFF. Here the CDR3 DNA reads TGTGCCAGCAGTTTAGGTGTCGAGCTGTTTTTT.

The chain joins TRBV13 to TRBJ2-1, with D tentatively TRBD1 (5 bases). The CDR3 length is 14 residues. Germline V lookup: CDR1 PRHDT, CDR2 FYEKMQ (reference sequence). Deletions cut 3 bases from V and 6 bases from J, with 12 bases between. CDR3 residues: CASSLQGLLNEQFF. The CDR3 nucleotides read TGTGCCAGCAGCTTGCAGGGCCTCCTCAATGAGCAGTTCTTC.

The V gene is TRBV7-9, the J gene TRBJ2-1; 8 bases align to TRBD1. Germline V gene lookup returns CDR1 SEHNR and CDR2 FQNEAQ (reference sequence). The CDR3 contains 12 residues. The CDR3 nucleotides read TGTGCTTCGGGACAGGTCGGCAATGAGCAGTTCTTC. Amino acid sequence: CASGQVGNEQFF.

The CDR3 protein is CASSPFGVEQFF. Written as DNA, the CDR3 is TGCGCCAGCAGCCCTTTTGGAGTTGAGCAGTTCTTC. The chain couples TRBV4-1 to TRBJ2-1; D remains unclear. V was shortened by 4 bases and J by 9 bases, with 10 bases between the two germline ends. The CDR3 has 12 amino acids. The germline CDR1 and CDR2 sequences are MGHRA and YSYEKL.

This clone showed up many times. The CDR3: CASRGLAGADTQYF. DNA for the CDR3: TGTGCCAGCAGGGGACTAGCGGGAGCAGATACGCAGTATTTT. The chain links TRBV6-1 to TRBJ2-3, with 14 positions matching TRBD2. The CDR3 extends over 14 amino acids. The germline CDR1 and CDR2 sequences are MNHNS and SASEGT. Losses at the gene ends were 6 bases for V and 4 bases for J; bases not matched to a gene: 0.

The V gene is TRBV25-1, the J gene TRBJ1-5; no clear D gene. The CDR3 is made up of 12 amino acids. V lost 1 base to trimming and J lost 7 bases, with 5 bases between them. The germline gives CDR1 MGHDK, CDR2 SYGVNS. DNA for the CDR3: TGTGCCAGCAGTGAATCGTACCAGCCCCAGCATTTT. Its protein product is CASSESYQPQHF. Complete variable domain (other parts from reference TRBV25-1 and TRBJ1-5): EADIYQTPRYLVIGTGKKITLECSQTMGHDKMYWYQQDPGMELHLIHYSYGVNSTEKGDLSSESTVSRIRTEHFPLTLESARPSHTSQYLCASSESYQPQHFGDGTRLSIL.

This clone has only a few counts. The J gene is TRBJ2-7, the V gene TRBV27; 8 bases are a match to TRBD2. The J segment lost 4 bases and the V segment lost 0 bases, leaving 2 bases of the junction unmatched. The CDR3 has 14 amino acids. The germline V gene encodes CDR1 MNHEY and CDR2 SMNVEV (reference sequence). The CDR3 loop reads CASSLSSGKYEQYF. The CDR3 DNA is TGTGCCAGCAGTTTATCTAGCGGGAAATACGAGCAGTACTTC.

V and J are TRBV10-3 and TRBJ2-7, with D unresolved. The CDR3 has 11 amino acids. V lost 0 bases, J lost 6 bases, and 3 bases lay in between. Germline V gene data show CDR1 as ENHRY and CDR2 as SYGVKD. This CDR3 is CAISESSEQYF. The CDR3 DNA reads TGTGCCATCAGTGAGTCTAGCGAGCAGTACTTC.